These 19 T cell receptor beta chains were sequenced from one sample in a study of cytomegalovirus exposure and HLA in healthy donors. A multiplex PCR was run with 60 Vbeta primers and 13 Jbeta primers. The method was immunoSEQ multiplex PCR; TCRdb's version includes in-frame clones alone and lacks a portion of them. There are about 43,000 clones in the sample; 51% occur only once, and around 5.8% lies in the top ten. The sequenced sample was PBMCs. The receptors here all came from a man aged 55 to 70 in good health and CMV-seronegative.

This sequence joins TRBV6-1 and TRBJ1-6; 7 bases match TRBD1. V dropped 6 bases and J dropped 10; count of bases not matched to a gene: 9. The CDR3 loop spans 14 amino acids. Germline lookup yields CDR1 MNHNS and CDR2 SASEGT. CDR3 sequence: CASSPPTGSSPLHF. The CDR3 DNA is TGTGCCAGCAGCCCCCCGACAGGGTCCTCACCCCTCCACTTT.

J is TRBJ1-2 and V is TRBV28, with D possibly TRBD1 on 6 matching bases. CDR1 is MDHEN and CDR2 is SYDVKM in the germline V gene. The CDR3 spans 13 residues. Trimming cost V 3 bases and J 4 bases, with 9 bases left between them. The chain's CDR3 is CASSFGQPYGYTF. DNA for the CDR3: TGTGCCAGCAGTTTCGGACAGCCCTATGGCTACACCTTC.

V and J are TRBV5-1 and TRBJ2-1, with 7 bases that match TRBD2. The junction had 6 bases not matched to a gene; V was cut back by 0 bases and J by 6 bases. The germline CDR1 and CDR2 sequences are SGHRS and YFSETQ. The CDR3 extends over 15 amino acids. As DNA, the CDR3 is TGCGCCAGCAGCTTGGGGGCGGGAGTGGGCAATGAGCAGTTCTTC. Translated: CASSLGAGVGNEQFF.

This chain links TRBV6-1 with TRBJ1-5; D gene unclear. The V end lost 4 bases, the J end lost 0 bases, and 4 bases lay between the germline ends. CDR3 length equals 13 residues. The germline V gene has CDR1 MNHNS and CDR2 SASEGT. This CDR3 is CASSVHSNQPQHF. CDR3 bases: TGTGCCAGCAGTGTCCATAGCAATCAGCCCCAGCATTTT.

This chain uses TRBV25-1 with TRBJ2-5, with no clear D. Germline CDR1 MGHDK, CDR2 SYGVNS. The V and J ends lost 4 bases and 4 bases respectively, with 4 bases between them. The CDR3 runs 11 residues. The chain's CDR3 is CASSARETQYF. The CDR3 DNA sequence: TGTGCCAGCAGTGCGAGAGAGACCCAGTACTTC.

The chain recombines TRBV19 with TRBJ1-5; perhaps TRBD1 as D (5 bases). Germline V gene data show CDR1 as LNHDA and CDR2 as SQIVND (reference sequence). CDR3 length: 14 amino acids. Trimming removed 5 bases from V and 0 bases from J, with 8 bases in between. The CDR3 reads CASSVRDSNQPQHF. Here the CDR3 DNA reads TGTGCCAGTAGTGTCAGGGATAGCAATCAGCCCCAGCATTTT.

The chain uses TRBV7-8 and TRBJ2-7, with 8 bases lining up with TRBD1. This CDR3 is built from 17 residues. CDR1 is SGHVS and CDR2 is FQNEAQ in the germline V gene. J gave up 4 bases and V 1 base, and 12 bases lay outside the gene matches. This CDR3 is CASSLVGQGAQGYEQYF. CDR3 bases: TGTGCCAGCAGCTTAGTAGGTCAGGGGGCTCAAGGATACGAGCAGTACTTC.

J is TRBJ2-1 and V is TRBV13, with TRBD2 matching over 8 bases. The CDR3 totals 17 residues. Germline CDR1 reads PRHDT; CDR2 reads FYEKMQ (reference sequence). Trimming at V came to 5 bases and at J to 3 bases, leaving 12 bases not matched to a gene. This CDR3 is CASSPALAGWGYNEQFF. DNA of the CDR3: TGTGCCAGCAGCCCGGCCTTAGCGGGATGGGGCTACAATGAGCAGTTCTTC.

The gene calls are TRBV30 and TRBJ2-1; 11 bases map to TRBD2. Germline trimming cut 1 base from V and 2 bases from J; bases unmatched to any gene: 10. Germline CDR1 and CDR2: GTSNPN and SVGIG (reference sequence). The length of the CDR3 is 18 residues. This CDR3 reads CAWSATPGTSGAYNEQFF. CDR3 bases: TGTGCCTGGAGTGCCACTCCCGGGACTAGCGGAGCCTACAATGAGCAGTTCTTC.

This rearrangement joins TRBV6-5 to TRBJ2-3; D may be TRBD1 (5 bases). This CDR3 has 13 residues. V shed 4 bases and J shed 4 bases, with 9 bases lying between them. Germline lookup yields CDR1 MNHEY and CDR2 SVGAGI. CDR3 sequence reads: CASSFLGADTQYF. As DNA, the CDR3 is TGTGCCAGCAGTTTCCTAGGGGCAGATACGCAGTATTTT.

This chain joins TRBV5-1 and TRBJ2-5; TRBD1 matches 9 bases. This CDR3 has 15 residues. Germline V gene lookup returns CDR1 SGHRS and CDR2 YFSETQ. V was pared by 5 bases and J by 3 bases, with 8 bases of the junction left unmatched. CDR3 protein: CASRPSGTGKETQYF. The CDR3 nucleotides are TGCGCCAGCAGACCCTCCGGGACAGGGAAAGAGACCCAGTACTTC.

The chain is built from TRBV5-6 and TRBJ1-2, with a tentative D call TRBD1 (5 bases). The ends were cut back, 0 bases at V and 13 bases at J, with 13 bases in the middle. From germline, CDR1 is SGHDT and CDR2 YYEEEE. The CDR3 extends over 12 amino acids. The CDR3 DNA follows: TGTGCCAGCAGCTTGGACGCAGGGTCTCGCACCTTC. It codes for CASSLDAGSRTF.

V and J are TRBV6-1 and TRBJ2-5, with D possibly TRBD1 on 5 matching bases. V lost 1 base, J lost 5 bases, and 14 bases lay in between. The CDR3 totals 15 residues. CDR1 is MNHNS, CDR2 SASEGT, per germline. This CDR3 is CASSEVGVGQETQYF. The CDR3 nucleotides are TGTGCCAGCAGTGAAGTAGGGGTAGGGCAGGAGACCCAGTACTTC.

V and J are TRBV6-1 and TRBJ2-3; 8 bases map to TRBD1. V lost 10 bases, J lost 2 bases, and 11 bases stayed unmatched. Germline assignment: CDR1 MNHNS and CDR2 SASEGT. This CDR3 is 15 amino acids long. The DNA of the CDR3 is TGTGCCACCGCCTTGGACAGGGTCAACACAGATACGCAGTATTTT. It is translated as CATALDRVNTDTQYF.

The chain couples TRBV29-1 to TRBJ2-3, with D unclear. V lost 6 bases, J lost 6 bases, and 13 bases lay in between. CDR1 and CDR2 (germline): SQVTM, ANQGSEA. The CDR3 consists of 12 residues. The CDR3 bases are TGCAGCGTAACCGTCTATGAGGATACGCAGTATTTT. It translates to CSVTVYEDTQYF.

The J gene is TRBJ2-1, the V gene TRBV5-4; 8 bases are a match to TRBD1. CDR3 length: 15 residues. CDR1 is SGHNT and CDR2 is YYREEE in the germline V gene (reference sequence). V shed 4 bases, J shed 3 bases, and the junction held 6 bases outside the gene matches. Written as DNA, the CDR3 is TGTGCCAGCAGCCGTACAGGGGGACTCTACAATGAGCAGTTCTTC. It codes for CASSRTGGLYNEQFF.

This clone appeared once. The rearrangement joins TRBV15 to TRBJ2-3; maybe TRBD2 (6 bases). The CDR3 sequence is 15 residues long. Germline V lookup: CDR1 LNHNV, CDR2 YYDKDF (reference sequence). V gave up 0 bases and J gave up 2 bases, with 9 bases separating them. The CDR3 spells CATSRDWTNTDTQYF. CDR3 DNA: TGTGCCACCAGCAGAGATTGGACTAACACAGATACGCAGTATTTT.

The chain has TRBV29-1 and TRBJ2-2; 7 nucleotides line up with TRBD2. CDR1 and CDR2 from the germline V gene are SQVTM and ANQGSEA. V trimming: 6 bases; J trimming: 4 bases; junction bases outside the gene matches: 8. The CDR3 has 14 residues. This CDR3 is CSVGSGRGTGELFF. CDR3 DNA sequence: TGCAGCGTGGGTAGCGGGCGAGGCACCGGGGAGCTGTTTTTT.

In its sample, this clone was seen once. V is TRBV6-5 and J is TRBJ1-1; D remains ambiguous. The length of the CDR3 is 15 residues. V lost 0 bases and J lost 0, with 8 bases in between. In germline, CDR1 is MNHEY, CDR2 SVGAGI. CDR3 sequence reads: CASSYSGFVNTEAFF. Here the CDR3 DNA reads TGTGCCAGCAGTTACTCCGGTTTTGTGAACACTGAAGCTTTCTTT.